This TCR beta chain was documented in a study of CD8+ T cells in alopecia areata. Looking at the study overall: Severity of treated patients was scored by affected scalp percentage.

The sequencing template was cDNA reverse transcribed from extracted RNA. TCRdb keeps only in-frame clones here, not all; method: immunoSEQ multiplex PCR. The table records 250,000 to 350,000 clones, 60% of them present only once. Only one count was recorded for this clone. Treatment reported: oral pan-JAK inhibitor, 5-10 mg twice daily. The CDR3 extends over 13 amino acids. Germline V gene data show CDR1 as SGHTA and CDR2 as FQGNSA. The V end was cut by 2 bases, the J end by 8 bases, with 10 bases between. J is TRBJ2-4 and V is TRBV7-2; D unclear. The sample was CD4+ T cells sorted from blood, taken at week 52, from a patient treated with tofacitinib. The source is a human donor with alopecia areata. CDR3 region: CASSLSRGDIQYF. The CDR3 bases are TGTGCCAGCAGCTTATCTCGAGGCGACATTCAGTACTTC.